A selection of T cell receptor beta chains follows, all from one sample in a study of T cell repertoires in cytomegalovirus infection. TCRdb processed the reads anew with MiXCR; each CDR3 protein has one entry. The table lists fewer than 80,000 distinct CDR3 sequences, about 4% of them singletons. The specimen sequenced was PBMCs. These receptors were taken from a human donor in good health (CMV status not recorded). Some clones in this sample may be carry-over from other donors' samples. CDR3s leave out the opening cysteine and the closing phenylalanine or tryptophan. Clone size is given for some rows only: seen once, a few or many times, or a class if the clone is expanded.

J	size	V	CDR3
TRBJ1-2	many	TRBV7-2	ASSLGQGDGYT
TRBJ1-1	many	TRBV19	ASRAVNTEAF
TRBJ1-6	many	TRBV27	ASSYAPYNGSPLH
TRBJ1-6	NA	TRBV5-4	ASSLESLNSPLH
TRBJ1-6	many	TRBV20-1	SAHTGANSPLH
TRBJ2-5	many	TRBV7-2	ASSRDVRAETQY
TRBJ1-1	many	TRBV7-2	ASSFGGGTEAF
TRBJ1-5	many	TRBV28	ASSLRDWVDQPQH
TRBJ1-3	many	TRBV7-8	ASSLERFGSGNTIY
TRBJ2-3	many	TRBV20-1	SALLVANGKTQY
TRBJ2-7	many	TRBV5-1	ASSSENGPPAQY
TRBJ2-5	many	TRBV14	ASSHPDSQRPARIQETQY
TRBJ2-5	many	TRBV28	ASGRYQETQY
TRBJ1-5	many	TRBV12-3/TRBV12-4	ASRRTGDGNQPQH
TRBJ2-7	many	TRBV6-5	ASSYGSGGSSYEQY
TRBJ1-1	many	TRBV28	ASTPGGQQEAF
TRBJ1-2	many	TRBV7-6	ASSPSGGPTRVTT
TRBJ2-3	many	TRBV10-3	AISRTSGGAGTDTQY
TRBJ2-1	many	TRBV4-3	ASSQDGGANEQF
TRBJ2-7	medium-sized	TRBV7-2	ASSLVVSRQGASYEQY
TRBJ2-7	many	TRBV29-1	SVAHLGYEQY
TRBJ2-3	many	TRBV24-1	ATSDFSTDTQY
TRBJ2-7	many	TRBV6-2/TRBV6-3	ASSLPGQGNYEQY
TRBJ1-2	many	TRBV7-2	ASSWQGGSYT
TRBJ1-1	many	TRBV6-1	ASSEGGTEAF
TRBJ2-1	many	TRBV5-6	ASSFRSGGVYNEQF
TRBJ2-1	many	TRBV9	ASSGDSLAGYNEQF
TRBJ1-5	many	TRBV7-3	ASSLWYRSKPQH
TRBJ2-1	many	TRBV28	ASSLGSYTLAQSNNEQF
TRBJ1-6	many	TRBV6-2/TRBV6-3	ASTTDRGSSPLH
TRBJ1-2	many	TRBV4-3	ASSPGTGSIYGYT
TRBJ2-5	many	TRBV6-2/TRBV6-3	ASSYSAELPSETQY
TRBJ1-2	many	TRBV28	ASSLGGQGAANYGYT
TRBJ1-1	many	TRBV28	ASSFGQGSGNTEAF
TRBJ2-7	many	TRBV7-8	ASSGSSGVFYEQY
TRBJ2-1	many	TRBV20-1	SARRASGYQF
TRBJ2-1	NA	TRBV6-5	ASSLRRINEQF
TRBJ2-1	many	TRBV12-3/TRBV12-4	ASRPDAGYNEQF
TRBJ2-1	many	TRBV7-2	ASSLRSASGGHNEQF
TRBJ2-6	many	TRBV29-1	SVRTDDNVLT
TRBJ2-5	NA	TRBV6-1	ASRNPSGETQY
TRBJ1-1	many	TRBV7-9	ASSSETGSKAF
TRBJ2-3	many	TRBV20-1	SAETRISTDTQY
TRBJ2-5	many	TRBV7-2	ASSLTSGDSETQY
TRBJ2-3	many	TRBV6-2/TRBV6-3	AIKGRFKGTDTQY
TRBJ1-1	many	TRBV28	ASSTGQVLKAF
TRBJ2-7	many	TRBV27	ASSLWQGTEQY
TRBJ2-7	many	TRBV5-6	ASSPGLAGYQRQY
TRBJ2-5	many	TRBV7-9	ASSRRPTRVETQY
TRBJ1-1	many	TRBV5-6	ASSLLSRGTGARGEAF
TRBJ1-5	many	TRBV20-1	SANEQGQYSQPQH
TRBJ2-3	many	TRBV12-3/TRBV12-4	ATRAGGEITDTQY
TRBJ1-4	many	TRBV14	ASSHRAGTGGEKLF